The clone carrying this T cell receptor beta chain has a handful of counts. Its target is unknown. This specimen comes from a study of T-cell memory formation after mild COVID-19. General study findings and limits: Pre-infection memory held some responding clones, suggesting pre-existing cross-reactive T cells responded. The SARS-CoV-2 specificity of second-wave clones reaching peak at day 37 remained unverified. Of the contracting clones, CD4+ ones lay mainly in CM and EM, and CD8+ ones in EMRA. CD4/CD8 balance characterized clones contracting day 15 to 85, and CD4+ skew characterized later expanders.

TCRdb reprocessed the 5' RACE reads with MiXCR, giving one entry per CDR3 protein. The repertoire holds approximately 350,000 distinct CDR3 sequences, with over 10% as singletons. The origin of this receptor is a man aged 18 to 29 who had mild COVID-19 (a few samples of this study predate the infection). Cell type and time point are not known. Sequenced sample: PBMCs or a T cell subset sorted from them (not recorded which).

CDR3 loop: CASSPLVGTDTQYF. CDR3 bases: TGTGCCAGCTCCCCCCTGGTCGGCACAGATACGCAGTATTTT. The chain is built from TRBV6-5 and TRBJ2-3; no definite D call. V was cut by 8 bases and J by 1 base, with 13 bases left in between. CDR3 length: 14 amino acids. CDR1 and CDR2 (germline): MNHEY, SVGAGI.